Each of the 11 T cell receptor beta chains below was sequenced from the same sample in a study of T cell responses to AZD1222 COVID-19 vaccine. Repertoires were generated with immunoSEQ multiplex PCR, while TCRdb's copy carries only in-frame clones and drops some. The table shows more than 110,000 clones, with roughly 92% occurring only once. The source material was peripheral blood, sampled on day 0 of AZD1222 vaccination. The receptors shown here come from an adult in good health.

The chain carries TRBV25-1 and TRBJ1-3; no clear D. The CDR3 spans 15 residues. The germline V gene has CDR1 MGHDK and CDR2 SYGVNS. The V gene lost 1 base and the J gene lost 0 bases, with 7 bases spanning the gap. The CDR3 DNA follows: TGTGCCAGCAGTGAATGGAGGGCCTCTGGAAACACCATATATTTT. This codes for CASSEWRASGNTIYF.

The chain links TRBV19 to TRBJ2-3, with 10 bases matching TRBD2. J lost 0 bases, V lost 6 bases, and 6 bases had no gene match. The CDR3 is made up of 16 amino acids. The V gene's germline CDR1 is LNHDA and CDR2 SQIVND (reference sequence). Written as DNA, the CDR3 is TGTGCCAGTAGCAATATAGCGGGAGGCAGCACAGATACGCAGTATTTT. It codes for CASSNIAGGSTDTQYF. The complete variable domain, with remaining parts taken from reference TRBV19 and TRBJ2-3, reads DGGITQSPKYLFRKEGQNVTLSCEQNLNHDAMYWYRQDPGQGLRLIYYSQIVNDFQKGDIAEGYSVSREKKESFPLTVTSAQKNPTAFYLCASSNIAGGSTDTQYFGPGTRLTVL.

The chain employs TRBV25-1 and TRBJ1-6; D might be TRBD1 (6 bases). Trimming shortened V by 8 bases and J by 6 bases, and 11 bases separated the two germline ends. Germline CDR1 is MGHDK and CDR2 is SYGVNS. CDR3 size: 13 residues. CDR3 sequence reads: CASAGQLNSPLHF. The CDR3 DNA reads TGTGCCAGCGCAGGACAGCTTAATTCACCCCTCCACTTT.

The chain uses TRBV25-1 and TRBJ2-2; no reliable D call. The V end was cut by 5 bases, the J end by 6 bases, with 10 bases between. CDR3 length: 13 amino acids. The germline gives CDR1 MGHDK, CDR2 SYGVNS. The CDR3 DNA reads as TGTGCCAGCAGTTTGAGGTCACCCGGGGAGCTGTTTTTT. It encodes CASSLRSPGELFF.

The CDR3 reads CASSYRQGGNGYTF. In DNA, the CDR3 is TGTGCCAGCAGTTACCGACAGGGTGGGAATGGCTACACCTTC. The chain carries TRBV6-5 and TRBJ1-2; 7 positions agree with TRBD1. With V trimmed by 2 bases and J by 6 bases, 6 bases remained unmatched. The CDR3 sequence is 14 residues long. Germline assignment: CDR1 MNHEY and CDR2 SVGAGI.

This rearrangement joins TRBV5-4 to TRBJ1-5; D unclear. V was cut by 0 bases and J by 7 bases, with 11 bases left in between. Germline V lookup: CDR1 SGHNT, CDR2 YYREEE (reference sequence). CDR3 length equals 14 residues. CDR3 residues: CASSLAGKSQPQHF. CDR3 nucleotide sequence: TGTGCCAGCAGCTTGGCGGGGAAATCCCAGCCCCAGCATTTT. Based on the CDR3 plus reference TRBV5-4 and TRBJ1-5, the full variable domain is ETGVTQSPTHLIKTRGQQVTLRCSSQSGHNTVSWYQQALGQGPQFIFQYYREEENGRGNFPPRFSGLQFPNYSSELNVNALELDDSALYLCASSLAGKSQPQHFGDGTRLSIL.

The sample holds one count of this clone. The chain has TRBV25-1 and TRBJ2-7; D may match TRBD1 or TRBD2 (5 bases each). Germline V gene sequence: CDR1 MGHDK, CDR2 SYGVNS. The CDR3 has 15 amino acids. Trimming shortened V by 4 bases and J by 1 base, and 14 bases separated the two germline ends. The CDR3 sequence: CASSGAGGLSYEQYF. The CDR3 nucleotides are TGTGCCAGCAGTGGGGCTGGGGGTCTATCCTACGAGCAGTACTTC.

V is TRBV5-1 and J is TRBJ2-7, with 7 bases matching TRBD1. Germline assignment: CDR1 SGHRS and CDR2 YFSETQ. The CDR3 is 13 residues long. J was trimmed by 0 bases and V by 6 bases; bases with no gene match: 3. CDR3 bases: TGCGCCAGCACCTACAGGGGCTCCTACGAGCAGTACTTC. Residues: CASTYRGSYEQYF.

The chain is built from TRBV2 and TRBJ2-3; TRBD2 might be the D (6 bases). Looked up from germline, CDR1 is SNHLY and CDR2 is FYNNEI. This CDR3 has 13 amino acids. Trimming cost V 6 bases and J 2 bases, with 9 bases left between them. CDR3 bases: TGTGCCAGCAGGGGACTCCTCACAGATACGCAGTATTTT. Translating it yields CASRGLLTDTQYF.

The gene calls are TRBV7-2 and TRBJ2-7, with 9 bases aligning to TRBD2. The germline V gene encodes CDR1 SGHTA and CDR2 FQGNSA. After removal of 5 bases from V and 6 bases from J, the junction contained 14 bases not matched to a gene. The CDR3 loop spans 16 amino acids. DNA for the CDR3: TGTGCCAGCAGCCGGCCCCGGGGAGCGGGAGGTCTCGAGCAGTACTTC. Translated: CASSRPRGAGGLEQYF. The whole variable domain, remainder taken from reference TRBV7-2 and TRBJ2-7, is GAGVSQSPSNKVTEKGKDVELRCDPISGHTALYWYRQSLGQGLEFLIYFQGNSAPDKSGLPSDRFSAERTGGSVSTLTIQRTQQEDSAVYLCASSRPRGAGGLEQYFGPGTRLTVT.

V is TRBV19 and J is TRBJ1-2; D is unclear. CDR1 LNHDA and CDR2 SQIVND come from the germline V gene (reference sequence). This CDR3 comprises 12 residues. Between the trimmed V and J ends, which lost 5 bases and 8 bases, there was a span of 12 bases. The CDR3 coding sequence is TGTGCCAGTAGTTCCAGACCCGAAGGCTACACCTTC. This encodes CASSSRPEGYTF.